What follows are 31 T cell receptor beta chains derived from one specimen sequenced in a study of Ad26.COV2.S vaccination and SARS-CoV-2 variants. The treatment here: 19 received Ad26.COV2.S at low or high dose, single or two shots; several received placebo; per-sample allocation not given. The study sampled participants on day 63 after the first vaccine or placebo injection. Produced via immunoSEQ multiplex PCR; TCRdb's table is partial and in-frame only. The sample consists of approximately 460,000 clones, about 88% of them appearing once. The starting material was peripheral blood, obtained in a trial of Ad26.COV2.S vaccine versus placebo. Receptors originate from a person aged 18-65 years who received the Ad26.COV2.S COVID-19 vaccine or a placebo.

The V and J genes are TRBV4-1 and TRBJ2-2; 8 bases fit TRBD2. CDR3 length: 14 residues. V shed 6 bases and J 6 bases; nucleotides not matched to a gene: 6. CDR1 MGHRA and CDR2 YSYEKL come from the germline V gene. The CDR3 region is CASRTIGGAGELFF. CDR3 DNA: TGCGCCAGCAGGACCATCGGGGGGGCCGGGGAGCTGTTTTTT.

This chain uses TRBV7-3 with TRBJ2-1, with 11 bases fitting TRBD2. The CDR3 has 15 residues. Germline trimming cut 1 base from V and 7 bases from J; bases unmatched to any gene: 3. The germline gives CDR1 SGHTA, CDR2 FQGTGA. The CDR3 loop is CASSLSGTSGNEQFF. In DNA form, the CDR3 reads TGTGCCAGCAGCTTAAGTGGGACTAGCGGTAATGAGCAGTTCTTC.

The rearrangement joins TRBV30 to TRBJ1-1; no firm D call. Trimming removed 4 bases from V and 3 bases from J, with 6 bases in between. The CDR3 length is 11 residues. The V gene's germline CDR1 is GTSNPN and CDR2 SVGIG (reference sequence). The CDR3: CAWTWHTEAFF. As DNA, the CDR3 is TGTGCCTGGACTTGGCACACTGAAGCTTTCTTT.

The chain recombines TRBV5-1 with TRBJ2-1; D is undetermined. The CDR3 sequence is 12 residues long. Trimming removed 2 bases at V and 6 bases at J, with 6 bases between. CDR1 and CDR2 (germline): SGHRS, YFSETQ. CDR3 DNA: TGCGCCAGCAGCTTTCCCTCCAATGAGCAGTTCTTC. It is translated as CASSFPSNEQFF.

The chain carries TRBV11-2 and TRBJ2-2; D not certain. The V and J ends lost 3 bases and 4 bases respectively, with 6 bases between them. The CDR3 length is 13 residues. Per germline, CDR1 SGHAT and CDR2 FQNNGV. Written as DNA, the CDR3 is TGTGCCAGCAGCTTTACGGGCACCGGGGAGCTGTTTTTT. Protein product: CASSFTGTGELFF.

The V gene is TRBV5-6, the J gene TRBJ1-1; D may be TRBD1 (6 bases). This CDR3 comprises 16 residues. Germline CDR1 SGHDT, CDR2 YYEEEE. The V and J ends lost 1 base and 6 bases respectively, with 19 bases between them. CDR3 in amino acids: CASSLRGARGISEAFF. DNA of the CDR3: TGTGCCAGCAGCTTGAGGGGGGCGAGGGGTATCTCTGAAGCTTTCTTT. The full variable domain, with the rest looked up from reference TRBV5-6 and TRBJ1-1, is DAGVTQSPTHLIKTRGQQVTLRCSPKSGHDTVSWYQQALGQGPQFIFQYYEEEERQRGNFPDRFSGHQFPNYSSELNVNALLLGDSALYLCASSLRGARGISEAFFGQGTRLTVV.

This sequence joins TRBV13 and TRBJ1-2; TRBD1 might be the D (6 bases). The CDR3 has 13 residues. Germline CDR1 and CDR2: PRHDT and FYEKMQ (reference sequence). Trimming stripped 3 bases from V and 4 bases from J, with 9 bases between. The CDR3 nucleotides read TGTGCCAGCAGCTTTCTAGGGGGCTATGGCTACACCTTC. It encodes CASSFLGGYGYTF.

J is TRBJ2-7 and V is TRBV9; TRBD1 agrees at 8 bases. The V gene's germline CDR1 is SGDLS and CDR2 YYNGEE. Trimming took 4 bases from V and 3 from J; bases not matched to a gene: 9. The CDR3 totals 15 residues. CDR3 nucleotides: TGTGCCAGCAGCCACTCCGGGACAGGAGGCTACGAGCAGTACTTC. Amino acids: CASSHSGTGGYEQYF.

V is TRBV6-2 or TRBV6-3 and J is TRBJ2-5; 8 bases are a match to TRBD1. The V gene end was trimmed by 4 bases and the J gene end by 2 bases; junction bases not matched to a gene: 6. CDR3 size: 15 residues. Germline V CDR1 and CDR2: MNHEY, SVGEGT. The CDR3 reads CASSSDRGPQETQYF. CDR3 bases: TGTGCCAGCAGTTCCGACAGGGGACCACAAGAGACCCAGTACTTC.

This chain joins TRBV4-2 and TRBJ2-7; 7 bases are a match to TRBD1. CDR1 LGHNA and CDR2 YNFKEQ come from the germline V gene. The CDR3 contains 15 residues. Germline trimming cut 0 bases from V and 2 bases from J; bases unmatched to any gene: 4. This chain's CDR3 is CASSQEQGLTYEQYF. The CDR3 nucleotides are TGTGCCAGCAGCCAAGAACAGGGGCTCACCTACGAGCAGTACTTC.

V is TRBV7-9 and J is TRBJ1-1; D gene ambiguous. The CDR3 spans 14 residues. V gave up 5 bases and J gave up 1 base, with 11 bases separating them. Germline V gene sequence: CDR1 SEHNR, CDR2 FQNEAQ (reference sequence). CDR3 amino acids: CASSPVSRNTEAFF. DNA for the CDR3: TGTGCCAGCAGCCCGGTGAGCCGGAACACTGAAGCTTTCTTT.

The chain employs TRBV10-2 and TRBJ2-1; perhaps TRBD2 as D (6 bases). Germline V gives CDR1 WSHSY, CDR2 SAAADI. The CDR3 is 13 amino acids. V was shortened by 6 bases and J by 3 bases, with 9 bases between the two germline ends. The CDR3 protein is CASSQTSYNEQFF. The CDR3 nucleotides are TGCGCCAGCAGCCAGACTAGCTACAATGAGCAGTTCTTC.

The chain uses TRBV27 and TRBJ1-2; 7 bases are a match to TRBD1. This CDR3 is built from 13 residues. J gave up 7 bases and V 2 bases, and 4 bases lay outside the gene matches. Germline V gives CDR1 MNHEY, CDR2 SMNVEV (reference sequence). CDR3 in DNA: TGTGCCAGCAGTTTAACGCAGGGGGTTGGCTACACCTTC. It encodes CASSLTQGVGYTF.

The chain is built from TRBV6-1 and TRBJ2-1; no reliable D call. Germline V CDR1 and CDR2: MNHNS, SASEGT. Trimming took 1 base from V and 5 from J, leaving 3 bases between them. The CDR3 has 12 amino acids. The CDR3 DNA is TGTGCCAGCAGTGAAGTTAACAATGAGCAGTTCTTC. It translates to CASSEVNNEQFF.

The V call is TRBV11-3, the J call TRBJ2-3; D is perhaps TRBD1 (6 bases). Germline values: CDR1 SGHNT, CDR2 YENEEA. This CDR3 spans 13 amino acids. V gave up 5 bases and J gave up 3 bases, with 9 bases separating them. The CDR3 loop reads CASSPGQTDTQYF. The CDR3 bases are TGTGCCAGCAGCCCAGGACAGACAGATACGCAGTATTTT.

This chain joins TRBV5-4 and TRBJ1-2; D unclear. There are 15 residues in the CDR3. Germline CDR1 SGHNT, CDR2 YYREEE (reference sequence). Trimming cost V 6 bases and J 2 bases, with 17 bases left between them. The CDR3 DNA reads as TGTGCCAGCAACCCCGTCCCAGGTGAAAACTATGGCTACACCTTC. The encoded protein is CASNPVPGENYGYTF.

The rearrangement links TRBV30 to TRBJ1-2, with D perhaps matching TRBD1 (6 bases). This CDR3 is built from 12 residues. The V gene's germline CDR1 is GTSNPN and CDR2 SVGIG (reference sequence). Deletions cut 0 bases from V and 4 bases from J, with 6 bases between. In DNA, the CDR3 is TGTGCCTGGAGTGTACAGGGCTATGGCTACACCTTC. This encodes CAWSVQGYGYTF.

With regard to this clone: Other DNA sequences in the sample encode the same CDR3. J is TRBJ1-5 and V is TRBV18; D is uncertain. Germline V gives CDR1 KGHSH, CDR2 LQKENI. There are 14 residues in the CDR3. V shed 2 bases and J shed 0 bases, with 5 bases lying between them. The DNA for the CDR3 is TGTGCCAGCTCACCATCAGATAGCAATCAGCCCCAGCATTTT. Protein: CASSPSDSNQPQHF.

V and J are TRBV14 and TRBJ2-7; D gene ambiguous. The germline gives CDR1 SGHDN, CDR2 FVKESK. The CDR3 consists of 13 residues. Trimming left V 1 base short and J 3 bases short, with 7 bases between. CDR3 amino acids: CASSQAMGYEQYF. In DNA, the CDR3 is TGTGCCAGCAGCCAAGCAATGGGCTACGAGCAGTACTTC.

This clone has just a few counts. This chain connects TRBV7-9 to TRBJ2-7, with D possibly being TRBD2 (7 bases). Trimming pared 4 bases from V and 0 bases from J, leaving 16 bases between. This CDR3 spans 16 amino acids. Germline V gene sequence: CDR1 SEHNR, CDR2 FQNEAQ (reference sequence). The CDR3 protein is CASSYTTGGASYEQYF. CDR3 DNA: TGTGCCAGCAGCTATACGACGGGGGGCGCCTCCTACGAGCAGTACTTC.

The chain couples TRBV10-3 to TRBJ2-1; TRBD1 matches at 11 bases. V was clipped by 5 bases and J by 6 bases; unmatched bases: 12. CDR1 and CDR2 (germline): ENHRY, SYGVKD. The CDR3 is 17 amino acids. The DNA of the CDR3 is TGTGCCATCAGTCTAATGGGAGGACAGGGGGCCTTCAATGAGCAGTTCTTC. Protein sequence: CAISLMGGQGAFNEQFF.

J is TRBJ2-7 and V is TRBV11-2; TRBD1 matches at 9 bases. J lost 9 bases, V lost 5 bases, and 14 bases had no gene match. This CDR3 comprises 15 residues. Per germline, CDR1 SGHAT and CDR2 FQNNGV. CDR3 residues: CASSQAGQGYSGQYF. In nucleotides, the CDR3 is TGTGCCAGCAGCCAAGCCGGACAGGGGTACTCCGGGCAGTACTTC.

The chain uses TRBV7-6 and TRBJ1-5; tentatively, D is TRBD1 (5 bases). V was pared by 1 base and J by 2 bases, with 15 bases between. The CDR3 is 17 amino acids. The germline V gene encodes CDR1 SGHVS and CDR2 FNYEAQ. CDR3 in amino acids: CASSLGPSGAGNQPQHF. CDR3 DNA sequence: TGTGCCAGCAGCTTAGGGCCCTCTGGGGCAGGCAATCAGCCCCAGCATTTT.

The chain uses TRBV4-1 and TRBJ2-1; 9 bases map to TRBD2. This CDR3 is built from 13 residues. Germline V CDR1 and CDR2: MGHRA, YSYEKL. The ends lost 3 bases at V and 8 bases at J; junction bases unmatched: 2. This CDR3 is CASSHASGDEQFF. The CDR3 region has the DNA TGCGCCAGCAGCCACGCTAGCGGGGATGAGCAGTTCTTC.

The chain couples TRBV3-1 (or the pseudogene TRBV3-2) to TRBJ2-5; D uncertain. Germline CDR1 and CDR2: LGHDT and YNNKEL (reference sequence). The CDR3 has 16 amino acids. The ends were cut back, 3 bases at V and 5 bases at J, with 19 bases in the middle. The chain's CDR3 is CASSQYLGVRTETQYF. In DNA, the CDR3 is TGTGCCAGCAGCCAGTATCTCGGCGTTCGGACGGAGACCCAGTACTTC.

CDR3 amino acids: CASSPPRTGLHEKLFF. The CDR3 coding sequence is TGTGCCAGCAGCCCCCCAAGGACAGGGCTACATGAAAAACTGTTTTTT. The chain employs TRBV7-9 and TRBJ1-4; 8 bases map to TRBD1. V lost 5 bases to trimming and J lost 6 bases; unmatched junction nucleotides: 11. Germline V gives CDR1 SEHNR, CDR2 FQNEAQ (reference sequence). This CDR3 is built from 16 residues.

This clone was counted once. This chain joins TRBV5-4 and TRBJ1-2; TRBD1 matches at 7 bases. This CDR3 comprises 15 residues. Per germline, CDR1 SGHNT and CDR2 YYREEE (reference sequence). Unmatched junction bases numbered 6, after V lost 0 bases and J lost 4 bases. The CDR3 coding sequence is TGTGCCAGCAGCTTGGAAGGGGGCTTTACCTATGGCTACACCTTC. Translation gives CASSLEGGFTYGYTF. Full variable domain (missing parts from reference TRBV5-4 and TRBJ1-2): ETGVTQSPTHLIKTRGQQVTLRCSSQSGHNTVSWYQQALGQGPQFIFQYYREEENGRGNFPPRFSGLQFPNYSSELNVNALELDDSALYLCASSLEGGFTYGYTFGSGTRLTVV.

This clone was detected only once. The CDR3 sequence: CASSLGQYLSGANVLTF. As DNA, the CDR3 is TGTGCCAGCAGCTTAGGCCAGTACCTCTCTGGGGCCAACGTCCTGACTTTC. The chain links TRBV7-3 to TRBJ2-6; D uncertain. The V end lost 2 bases, the J end lost 0 bases, and 11 bases lay between the germline ends. The CDR3 totals 17 residues. Germline V CDR1 and CDR2: SGHTA, FQGTGA.

The gene calls are TRBV4-3 and TRBJ1-5; the D is unclear. CDR1 is LGHNA, CDR2 YSLEER, per germline. V lost 2 bases, J lost 5 bases, and 13 bases lay in between. This CDR3 is built from 15 residues. The CDR3 is CASSQHYSGDQPQHF. The CDR3 DNA follows: TGCGCCAGCAGCCAACATTACAGCGGAGATCAGCCCCAGCATTTT.

The chain is built from TRBV6-5 and TRBJ1-6, with TRBD1 as a possible D gene (6 bases). CDR3 length: 16 amino acids. Trimming took off 2 bases at V and 7 bases at J, with 15 bases between the two ends. The V gene's germline CDR1 is MNHEY and CDR2 SVGAGI. CDR3 coding DNA: TGTGCCAGCAGTTACCCCGGTACAGGGTGGAATTCACCCCTCCACTTT. This sequence encodes CASSYPGTGWNSPLHF.

The rearrangement links TRBV14 to TRBJ2-1; D may match TRBD1 or TRBD2 (5 bases each). The CDR3 has 14 amino acids. Trimming took 4 bases from V and 0 from J, leaving 7 bases between them. Germline V lookup: CDR1 SGHDN, CDR2 FVKESK. In DNA, the CDR3 is TGTGCCAGCAGCCCAGGGAGCTCCTACAATGAGCAGTTCTTC. Its translation: CASSPGSSYNEQFF.